This passage covers 17 T cell receptor beta chains from one sample sequenced in a study of CD8 T cells in ankylosing spondylitis. TCRdb itself ran the 5' RACE reads through MiXCR, one entry per CDR3 protein. The table has tens of thousands of distinct CDR3 sequences, just over 2.5% seen once; the top ten hold around 7.7%. Sequencing used blood, either unsorted or a sorted T cell fraction (not recorded which). The origin of the receptors is a female donor with ankylosing spondylitis or in good health (not recorded which).

This clonotype was recorded at least ten times. The chain employs TRBV9 and TRBJ2-1, with 7 nucleotides matching TRBD2. Germline-derived CDR1 and CDR2 are SGDLS and YYNGEE. With 4 bases clipped from V and 0 bases from J, the junction kept 4 bases outside the gene matches. CDR3 size: 15 residues. CDR3 sequence (DNA): TGTGCCAGCAGCTTTACGGGAGGCTCCTACAATGAGCAGTTCTTC. Translated: CASSFTGGSYNEQFF.

This clonotype was observed at least ten times. This chain connects TRBV9 to TRBJ2-1; weak D call: TRBD1 (5 bases). Looked up from germline, CDR1 is SGDLS and CDR2 is YYNGEE. The CDR3 runs 15 residues. V was pared by 4 bases and J by 10 bases, with 21 bases between. Written as DNA, the CDR3 is TGTGCCAGCAGCCCCACGATGGTGGATGGGGCAGAGCAGTTCTTC. Translated, it gives CASSPTMVDGAEQFF.

This clonotype was counted at least ten times. This chain connects TRBV9 to TRBJ1-1; 8 nucleotides agree with TRBD1. Germline lookup yields CDR1 SGDLS and CDR2 YYNGEE. The CDR3 is 15 residues long. V lost 3 bases and J lost 2; bases outside the gene matches: 6. The CDR3 loop is CASSAADRGNTEAFF. The CDR3 DNA reads as TGTGCCAGCAGCGCCGCCGACAGGGGAAACACTGAAGCTTTCTTT.

This clonotype was counted ten times or more. J is TRBJ2-1 and V is TRBV9, with 9 bases fitting TRBD2. The CDR3 spans 18 residues. The germline V gene has CDR1 SGDLS and CDR2 YYNGEE. With 0 bases clipped from V and 6 bases from J, the junction kept 13 bases outside the gene matches. DNA for the CDR3: TGTGCCAGCAGCGTAGCTAGTGGGACTAGCATCGATGTCAATGAGCAGTTCTTC. Translation gives CASSVASGTSIDVNEQFF.

This clonotype was found many times. The gene calls are TRBV9 and TRBJ2-1; D is undetermined. Germline values: CDR1 SGDLS, CDR2 YYNGEE. Trimming cost V 5 bases and J 7 bases, with 10 bases left between them. CDR3 length equals 12 residues. In DNA form, the CDR3 reads TGTGCCAGCAGTCACACGTCTAATGAGCAGTTCTTC. Protein: CASSHTSNEQFF.

The table lists this clonotype with many counts. Here the CDR3 DNA reads TGTGCCAGCAGCGTAGTAGACGTTCCAGTTGGTGAGCAGTTCTTC. Its protein product is CASSVVDVPVGEQFF. The rearrangement links TRBV9 to TRBJ2-1; no clear D. V lost 0 bases and J 9 bases, leaving 16 bases between the germline ends. The CDR3 runs 15 residues. Germline loops: CDR1 SGDLS, CDR2 YYNGEE. The variable domain in full, with the rest retrieved from reference TRBV9 and TRBJ2-1, is DSGVTQTPKHLITATGQRVTLRCSPRSGDLSVYWYQQSLDQGLQFLIQYYNGEERAKGNILERFSAQQFPDLHSELNLSSLELGDSALYFCASSVVDVPVGEQFFGPGTRLTVL.

This clonotype was recorded many times. This chain joins TRBV9 and TRBJ2-3, with TRBD1 as a possible D gene (5 bases). V was clipped by 3 bases and J by 2 bases, with 7 bases between them. The CDR3 extends over 13 amino acids. Germline CDR1 and CDR2: SGDLS and YYNGEE. The chain's CDR3 is CASSATDTDTQYF. In DNA form, the CDR3 reads TGTGCCAGCAGCGCGACAGACACAGATACGCAGTATTTT.

This clonotype showed up many times. The V and J genes are TRBV9 and TRBJ2-2; the match to TRBD2 covers 8 bases. The germline CDR1 and CDR2 sequences are SGDLS and YYNGEE. This CDR3 comprises 15 residues. V shed 1 base, J shed 3 bases, and the junction held 2 bases outside the gene matches. This CDR3 is CASSVNGRDTGELFF. The CDR3 region has the DNA TGTGCCAGCAGCGTAAACGGGAGGGACACCGGGGAGCTGTTTTTT.

This clonotype was seen ten or more times. J is TRBJ2-2 and V is TRBV9; D call uncertain. The V gene's germline CDR1 is SGDLS and CDR2 YYNGEE. The germline V and J ends were trimmed by 3 bases and 5 bases, with 11 bases remaining between them. The CDR3 consists of 14 residues. CDR3 region: CASSAHGGTGELFF. In DNA form, the CDR3 reads TGTGCCAGCAGCGCCCACGGTGGGACCGGGGAGCTGTTTTTT.

This clonotype was seen at least ten times. DNA for the CDR3: TGTGCCAGCAGCTTTAGGACAGCTAACAATGAGCAGTTCTTC. Its translation is CASSFRTANNEQFF. V usage is TRBV9 and J usage is TRBJ2-1; TRBD1 might be the D (6 bases). The germline CDR1 and CDR2 sequences are SGDLS and YYNGEE. Trimming cost V 4 bases and J 5 bases, with 13 bases left between them. The CDR3 covers 14 residues.

This clonotype showed up many times. The chain links TRBV9 to TRBJ2-5; 7 positions match TRBD2. V was clipped by 2 bases and J by 2 bases; unmatched bases: 12. Germline V gene lookup returns CDR1 SGDLS and CDR2 YYNGEE. The CDR3 length is 17 residues. The CDR3 DNA sequence: TGTGCCAGCAGCGTCGGGTGGGGCGGGAGACAACAAGAGACCCAGTACTTC. Translation gives CASSVGWGGRQQETQYF.

This clonotype occurred many times. The V and J genes are TRBV9 and TRBJ1-5, with 10 bases aligning to TRBD1. This CDR3 region has 14 residues. The germline CDR1 and CDR2 sequences are SGDLS and YYNGEE. V shed 4 bases and J 4 bases; nucleotides not matched to a gene: 2. For the CDR3, the DNA is TGTGCCAGCAGCACGGGACAGGGGAATCAGCCCCAGCATTTT. Translated, it gives CASSTGQGNQPQHF.

This clonotype was seen many times. The J gene is TRBJ2-1, the V gene TRBV9, with TRBD1 matching 11 bases. V gave up 1 base and J gave up 7 bases; unmatched junction bases: 7. There are 16 residues in the CDR3. Germline V gene data show CDR1 as SGDLS and CDR2 as YYNGEE. CDR3 residues: CASSVSGQGAVNEQFF. The CDR3 DNA reads TGTGCCAGCAGCGTATCCGGACAGGGGGCTGTGAATGAGCAGTTCTTC.

This clonotype was counted many times. The chain couples TRBV9 to TRBJ2-3; 7 bases fit TRBD1. In germline, CDR1 is SGDLS, CDR2 YYNGEE. Trimming cost V 0 bases and J 1 base; bases outside gene matches: 11. The CDR3 extends over 18 amino acids. The CDR3 DNA sequence: TGTGCCAGCAGCGTAGAGGGGGCCCTTGGAACCCGCACAGATACGCAGTATTTT. Translated: CASSVEGALGTRTDTQYF.

This clonotype has ten or more counts. The chain joins TRBV9 to TRBJ2-1; D remains unclear. Germline CDR1 and CDR2: SGDLS and YYNGEE. Trimming pared 0 bases from V and 9 bases from J, leaving 16 bases between. The CDR3 covers 15 residues. In nucleotides, the CDR3 is TGTGCCAGCAGCGTAGGAGTCATAGGGCGAAGTGAGCAGTTCTTC. Residues: CASSVGVIGRSEQFF.

This clonotype is medium-sized by share. The V and J genes are TRBV9 and TRBJ1-1; no clear D gene. Per germline, CDR1 SGDLS and CDR2 YYNGEE. The CDR3 spans 13 residues. Between the trimmed V and J ends, which lost 4 bases and 1 base, there was a span of 8 bases. Written as DNA, the CDR3 is TGTGCCAGCAGCCGAACAGAGAACACTGAAGCTTTCTTT. Its protein product is CASSRTENTEAFF.

There are many counts of this clonotype. The V gene is TRBV9, the J gene TRBJ2-2; TRBD1 matches 7 bases. With V trimmed by 4 bases and J by 3 bases, 6 bases remained unmatched. The CDR3 contains 15 residues. Germline lookup yields CDR1 SGDLS and CDR2 YYNGEE. CDR3 in amino acids: CASSSRQGDTGELFF. CDR3 bases: TGTGCCAGCAGCTCAAGACAGGGCGACACCGGGGAGCTGTTTTTT.